The clone carrying this T cell receptor (beta chain) came up a few times. Its specificity is not known. The sample comes from a study of regulatory T cells in long-lasting Graves disease. Background on the study: To qualify as persistent, Graves' disease required over 5 years of antithyroid drugs with positive TSH receptor antibodies. Study-level points and caveats: Results may be inaccurate due to the small sample size. TRBV28 was favored in persistent disease, as were TRBJ1-2 and TRBJ2-5.

The germline V gene encodes CDR1 DFQATT and CDR2 SNEGSKA (reference sequence). There are 12 residues in the CDR3. V was pared by 3 bases and J by 2 bases, with 8 bases between. Through Arm-PCR of CDR3 regions and iRepertoire HTBI primers, TCR beta libraries were built. TCRdb redid the calling of the multiplex PCR reads with MiXCR, one entry per CDR3 protein. The repertoire includes a few hundred thousand distinct CDR3 sequences, 20% to 25% of them detected once, and roughly a quarter sits in the top ten. Specified time point: persistent/refractory GD, antithyroid drugs over 5 years with positive TRAb. Construction of the TCR library relied on RNA isolated from PBMCs.

Material: peripheral blood mononuclear cells (PBMCs), obtained when the disease was refractory, from a patient treated with antithyroid drugs. The receptor comes from a middle-aged woman with Graves disease. This chain connects TRBV20-1 to TRBJ2-7; no clear D gene. CDR3 protein: CSASPLAYEQYF. The DNA of the CDR3 is TGCAGTGCTAGCCCGCTAGCCTACGAGCAGTACTTC.